Listed below are T cell receptor beta chains from one sample, sequenced in a study of cytomegalovirus exposure and HLA in healthy donors. Data came from immunoSEQ multiplex PCR; TCRdb stores just in-frame clones and leaves some out. The sample yields approximately 160,000 clones, less than 85% seen once. Sequenced sample: PBMCs. All receptors derive from a man aged 18 to 30 in good health and CMV-seronegative. The CDR3 runs from the conserved cysteine through the conserved F or W. The order of the fields is J gene, D gene, V gene, clone size, CDR3 protein, CDR3 DNA. D genes are given only for firm matches. Rows may omit the clone size; those that give it use once, few, many or a size class.

>TRBJ2-7|TRBD1|TRBV12-5|-
CASGLWGTGDEQYF
TGTGCTAGTGGTTTGTGGGGGACAGGAGACGAGCAGTACTTC
>TRBJ2-2|TRBD2|TRBV4-3|-
CASSQVALAGGAGELFF
TGCGCCAGCAGCCAAGTGGCACTAGCGGGAGGGGCCGGGGAGCTGTTTTTT
>TRBJ1-3|-|TRBV21-1|-
CASSKGGENTIYF
TGTGCCAGCAGCAAAGGGGGCGAAAACACCATATATTTT
>TRBJ2-7|TRBD2|TRBV6-6|-
CASRLTSGKPHEQYF
TGTGCCAGCAGGCTCACTAGCGGGAAGCCCCACGAGCAGTACTTC
>TRBJ1-3|-|TRBV12-1|-
CASSFAVDRGPKIGNTIYF
TGTGCCAGCAGCTTTGCGGTGGACAGGGGGCCGAAAATTGGAAACACCATATATTTT
>TRBJ2-3|-|TRBV27|-
CASRGVGTDTQYF
TGTGCCAGCAGAGGAGTAGGCACAGATACGCAGTATTTT
>TRBJ2-7|-|TRBV4-1|-
CASSPDTSSYEQYF
TGCGCCAGCAGCCCGGATACTAGCTCCTACGAGCAGTACTTC
>TRBJ1-1|-|TRBV6-6|-
CASSDRTANTEAFF
TGTGCCAGCTCTGACAGGACAGCGAACACTGAAGCTTTCTTT
>TRBJ1-5|-|TRBV28|-
CASRTNSNQPQHF
TGTGCCAGCAGAACAAACAGCAATCAGCCCCAGCATTTT
>TRBJ1-1|-|TRBV9|-
CASSVGAQNTEAFF
TGTGCCAGCAGCGTAGGGGCGCAGAACACTGAAGCTTTCTTT
>TRBJ1-2|-|TRBV19|-
CASRRPDSNYGYTF
TGTGCCAGTCGGCGCCCGGACAGTAACTATGGCTACACCTTC
>TRBJ2-7|-|TRBV7-6|-
CASSGAGLVPYEQYF
TGTGCCAGCAGCGGAGCAGGGTTAGTCCCCTACGAGCAGTACTTC
>TRBJ1-1|-|TRBV11-3|once
CASSLAGSSAFF
TGTGCCAGCAGCTTAGCTGGTAGCTCGGCTTTCTTT
>TRBJ2-5|-|TRBV30|-
CAWTGKETQYF
TGTGCCTGGACAGGGAAAGAGACCCAGTACTTC
>TRBJ2-4|-|TRBV7-9|-
CASSLGGNIQYF
TGTGCCAGCAGCTTAGGAGGAAACATTCAGTACTTC
>TRBJ2-3|-|TRBV15|-
CATSRDRGKSPSTDTQYF
TGTGCCACCAGCAGAGATCGGGGGAAATCTCCTTCCACAGATACGCAGTATTTT
>TRBJ1-5|-|TRBV19|-
CASSIATVGNQPQHF
TGTGCCAGTAGTATAGCAACAGTGGGCAATCAGCCCCAGCATTTT
>TRBJ2-3|TRBD2|TRBV7-2|-
CASSLVERGRGTDTQYF
TGTGCCAGCAGCTTAGTTGAGCGGGGTAGGGGAACAGATACGCAGTATTTT
>TRBJ1-5|-|TRBV4-1|-
CASSHHTGSNQPQHF
TGCGCCAGCAGCCACCACACAGGTAGCAATCAGCCCCAGCATTTT
>TRBJ2-1|-|TRBV6-5|-
CASSFRGAYNEQFF
TGTGCCAGCAGTTTCCGGGGGGCTTACAATGAGCAGTTCTTC
>TRBJ1-2|TRBD1|TRBV6-1|-
CASSVEQGGYGYTF
TGTGCCAGCAGTGTTGAACAGGGGGGCTATGGCTACACCTTC
>TRBJ1-2|-|TRBV4-1|-
CASSSYYSGAGFYGYTF
TGCGCCAGCAGCTCCTACTACTCAGGGGCTGGTTTCTATGGCTACACCTTC
>TRBJ2-3|-|TRBV7-3|-
CASSPPGSDTQYF
TGTGCCAGCAGCCCACCGGGGTCAGATACGCAGTATTTT
>TRBJ2-7|TRBD2|TRBV28|-
CASRTTSGAAYEQYF
TGTGCCAGCAGAACTACTAGCGGGGCCGCCTACGAGCAGTACTTC
>TRBJ1-5|TRBD1|TRBV4-1|-
CASSQDLVGDRGRRPQHF
TGCGCCAGCAGCCAAGATTTGGTCGGGGACAGGGGGCGACGGCCCCAGCATTTT
>TRBJ2-5|-|TRBV28|-
CASGTFLETQYF
TGTGCCTCCGGGACATTCTTGGAGACCCAGTACTTC
>TRBJ1-1|-|TRBV6-5|-
CASSYLAAGMNTEAFF
TGTGCCAGCAGTTACTTAGCGGCGGGGATGAACACTGAAGCTTTCTTT
>TRBJ2-1|TRBD2|TRBV5-1|-
CASSWTTSGTTDEQFF
TGCGCCAGCAGCTGGACCACTAGCGGGACAACAGATGAGCAGTTCTTC
>TRBJ1-4|-|TRBV7-9|-
CASSLDGGIEKLFF
TGTGCCAGCAGCCTGGACGGAGGCATTGAAAAACTGTTTTTT
>TRBJ2-3|TRBD1|TRBV5-1|-
CASSLGGTGTDTQYF
TGCGCCAGCAGCTTGGGGGGGACAGGGACAGATACGCAGTATTTT
>TRBJ1-1|-|TRBV7-9|-
CASSPQAGNTEAFF
TGTGCCAGCAGCCCACAAGCGGGTAACACTGAAGCTTTCTTT
>TRBJ2-7|-|TRBV5-1|-
CASSLAGRSYEQYF
TGCGCCAGCAGCTTGGCAGGGAGGTCCTACGAGCAGTACTTC
>TRBJ2-1|-|TRBV5-4|few
CASSLDHLLAGYNEQFF
TGTGCCAGCAGCTTGGACCACTTGCTAGCTGGATACAATGAGCAGTTCTTC
>TRBJ2-7|TRBD1|TRBV4-1|-
CASSQDAITGGRHEQYF
TGCGCCAGCAGCCAAGATGCGATCACAGGGGGCCGGCACGAGCAGTACTTC
>TRBJ1-1|-|TRBV28|-
CASSLSTGQMNTEAFF
TGTGCCAGCAGTTTATCCACTGGACAGATGAACACTGAAGCTTTCTTT
>TRBJ2-7|TRBD2|TRBV6-5|-
CASRHSGRASYEQYF
TGTGCCAGCAGACATAGCGGGAGGGCCTCCTACGAGCAGTACTTC
>TRBJ2-7|-|TRBV6-5|few
CASSYSSRGNGEQYF
TGTGCCAGCAGTTACTCTTCCAGGGGAAACGGGGAGCAGTACTTC
>TRBJ1-1|TRBD1|TRBV9|-
CASSVRGQNTEAFF
TGTGCCAGCAGCGTTAGGGGGCAGAACACTGAAGCTTTCTTT
>TRBJ1-1|TRBD1|TRBV29-1|-
CSVGTGGAGTEAFF
TGCAGCGTAGGAACAGGGGGCGCGGGGACTGAAGCTTTCTTT
>TRBJ1-1|TRBD1|TRBV18|-
CASSGQGPGTLEAFF
TGTGCCAGCTCGGGACAGGGACCAGGAACGCTTGAAGCTTTCTTT
>TRBJ2-7|TRBD1|TRBV27|-
CASSLSYGTAYEQYF
TGTGCCAGCAGTTTGTCATACGGGACAGCCTACGAGCAGTACTTC
>TRBJ1-3|-|TRBV6-5|-
CASSLGAMSSGNTIYF
TGTGCCAGCAGTTTAGGGGCTATGAGCTCTGGAAACACCATATATTTT
>TRBJ2-7|-|TRBV5-1|-
CASSGTTYEQYF
TGCGCCAGCAGCGGCACCACCTACGAGCAGTACTTC
>TRBJ2-1|-|TRBV9|-
CASSVVGQGIPNEQFF
TGTGCCAGCAGCGTAGTAGGGCAGGGGATACCCAATGAGCAGTTCTTC
>TRBJ2-2|TRBD1|TRBV12-5|-
CASGSPGQGTGELFF
TGTGCTAGTGGTTCGCCGGGACAGGGGACCGGGGAGCTGTTTTTT
>TRBJ2-7|-|TRBV9|-
CASSAPLGATYEQYF
TGTGCCAGCAGCGCCCCTCTTGGAGCTACCTACGAGCAGTACTTC
>TRBJ1-2|-|TRBV7-8|-
CASSRGQSGMNLYGYTF
TGTGCCAGCAGCCGTGGACAGTCGGGGATGAACTTATATGGCTACACCTTC
>TRBJ2-1|TRBD2|TRBV30|-
CAWSRTSSYNEQFF
TGTGCCTGGTCTCGGACTAGCAGCTACAATGAGCAGTTCTTC
>TRBJ1-5|-|TRBV27|-
CASSLSLNQPQHF
TGTGCCAGCAGTTTATCTTTAAATCAGCCCCAGCATTTT
>TRBJ2-7|TRBD1|TRBV28|-
CASSPPGTVYEQYF
TGTGCCAGCAGTCCCCCCGGGACAGTTTACGAGCAGTACTTC
>TRBJ1-6|-|TRBV6-6|-
CASRDPEGSPLHF
TGTGCCAGCAGGGACCCAGAGGGTTCACCCCTCCACTTT
>TRBJ1-2|-|TRBV7-9|-
CASSVYTYYGYTF
TGTGCCAGCAGCGTATATACTTACTATGGCTACACCTTC